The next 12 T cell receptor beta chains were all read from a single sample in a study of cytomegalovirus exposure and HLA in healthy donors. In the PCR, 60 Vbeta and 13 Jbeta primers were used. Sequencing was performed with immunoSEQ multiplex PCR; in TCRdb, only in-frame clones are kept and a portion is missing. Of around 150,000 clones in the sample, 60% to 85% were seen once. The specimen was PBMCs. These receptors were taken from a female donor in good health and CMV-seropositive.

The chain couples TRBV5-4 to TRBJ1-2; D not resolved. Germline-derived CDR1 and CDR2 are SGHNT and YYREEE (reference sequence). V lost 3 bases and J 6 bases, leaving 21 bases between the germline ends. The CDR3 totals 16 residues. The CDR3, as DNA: TGTGCCAGCAGCTCCGCCTCGAGGGTTTTTGGCGATGGCTACACCTTC. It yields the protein CASSSASRVFGDGYTF.

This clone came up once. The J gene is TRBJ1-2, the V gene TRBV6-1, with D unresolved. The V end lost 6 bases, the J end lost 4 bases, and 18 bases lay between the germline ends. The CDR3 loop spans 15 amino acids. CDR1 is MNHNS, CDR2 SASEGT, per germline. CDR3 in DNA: TGTGCCAGCAGCCCGAGCGGCAGTCTTATCTATGGCTACACCTTC. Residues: CASSPSGSLIYGYTF.

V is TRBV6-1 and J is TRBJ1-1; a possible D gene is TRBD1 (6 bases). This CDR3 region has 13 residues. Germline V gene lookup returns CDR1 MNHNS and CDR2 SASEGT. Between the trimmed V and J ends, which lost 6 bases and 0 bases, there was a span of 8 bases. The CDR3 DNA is TGTGCCAGCAGCCCAGGGGTGAACACTGAAGCTTTCTTT. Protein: CASSPGVNTEAFF.

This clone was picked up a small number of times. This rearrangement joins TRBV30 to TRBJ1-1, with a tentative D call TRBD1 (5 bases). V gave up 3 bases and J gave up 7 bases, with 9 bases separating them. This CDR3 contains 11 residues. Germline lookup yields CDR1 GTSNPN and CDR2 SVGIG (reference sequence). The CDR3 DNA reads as TGTGCCTGGAGCCTCGACAGTGAAGCTTTCTTT. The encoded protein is CAWSLDSEAFF. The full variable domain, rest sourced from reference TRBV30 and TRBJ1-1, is SQTIHQWPATLVQPVGSPLSLECTVEGTSNPNLYWYRQAAGRGLQLLFYSVGIGQISSEVPQNLSASRPQDRQFILSSKKLLLSDSGFYLCAWSLDSEAFFGQGTRLTVV.

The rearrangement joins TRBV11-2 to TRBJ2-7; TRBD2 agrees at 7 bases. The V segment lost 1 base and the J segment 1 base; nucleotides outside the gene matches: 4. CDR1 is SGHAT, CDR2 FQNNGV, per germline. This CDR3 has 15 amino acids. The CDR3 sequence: CASSLGGSLSYEQYF. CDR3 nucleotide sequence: TGTGCCAGCAGCTTAGGCGGGAGTCTATCCTACGAGCAGTACTTC.

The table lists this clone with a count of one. CDR3 region: CASSLGQGAVYEQYF. CDR3 coding DNA: TGTGCCAGCAGCTTAGGACAGGGGGCAGTCTACGAGCAGTACTTC. The gene calls are TRBV7-3 and TRBJ2-7, with 11 nucleotides matching TRBD1. There are 15 residues in the CDR3. CDR1 and CDR2 (germline): SGHTA, FQGTGA. With 2 bases clipped from V and 3 bases from J, the junction kept 3 bases outside the gene matches.

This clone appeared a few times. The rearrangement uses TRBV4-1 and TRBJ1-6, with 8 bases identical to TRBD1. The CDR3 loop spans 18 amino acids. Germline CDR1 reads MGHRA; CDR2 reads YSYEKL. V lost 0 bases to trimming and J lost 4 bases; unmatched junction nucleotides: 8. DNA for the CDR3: TGCGCCAGCAGCCAAGATTCCAGGGGGCCCGTGTATAATTCACCCCTCCACTTT. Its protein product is CASSQDSRGPVYNSPLHF.

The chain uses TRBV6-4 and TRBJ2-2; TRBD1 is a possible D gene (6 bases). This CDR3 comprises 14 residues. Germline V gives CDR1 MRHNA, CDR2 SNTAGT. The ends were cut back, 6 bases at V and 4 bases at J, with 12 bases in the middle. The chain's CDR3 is CASSDQGSTGELFF. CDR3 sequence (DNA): TGTGCCAGCAGCGACCAGGGGAGCACCGGGGAGCTGTTTTTT.

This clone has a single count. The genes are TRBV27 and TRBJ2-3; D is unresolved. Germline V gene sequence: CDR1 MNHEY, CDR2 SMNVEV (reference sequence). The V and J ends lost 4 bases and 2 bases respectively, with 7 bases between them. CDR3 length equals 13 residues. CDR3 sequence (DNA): TGTGCCAGCAGTTCCCCCGTCACAGATACGCAGTATTTT. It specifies CASSSPVTDTQYF.

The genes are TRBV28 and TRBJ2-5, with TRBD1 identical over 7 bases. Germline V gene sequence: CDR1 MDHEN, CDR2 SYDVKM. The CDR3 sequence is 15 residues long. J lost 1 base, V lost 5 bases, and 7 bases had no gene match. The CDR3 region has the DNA TGTGCCAGCAGTGGAATCTCAGGGGGCCAAGAGACCCAGTACTTC. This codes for CASSGISGGQETQYF.

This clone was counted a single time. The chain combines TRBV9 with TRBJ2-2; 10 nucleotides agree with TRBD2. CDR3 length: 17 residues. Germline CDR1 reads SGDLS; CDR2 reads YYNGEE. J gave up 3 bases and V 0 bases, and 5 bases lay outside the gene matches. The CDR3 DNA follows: TGTGCCAGCAGCGTAGCAAGCGGGGGGGCTCACACCGGGGAGCTGTTTTTT. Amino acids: CASSVASGGAHTGELFF.

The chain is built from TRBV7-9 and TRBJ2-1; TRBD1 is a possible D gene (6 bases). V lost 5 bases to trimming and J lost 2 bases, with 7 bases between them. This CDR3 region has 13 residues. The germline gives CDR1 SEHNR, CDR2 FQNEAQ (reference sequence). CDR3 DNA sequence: TGTGCCAGCAGCGCAGGGGCCTACAATGAGCAGTTCTTC. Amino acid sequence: CASSAGAYNEQFF.